The T cell receptor beta chain under discussion was sequenced for a study of post-analysis software for immune sequencing data. Study-wide context: Disease trajectories encompassed relapsing-remitting, secondary progressive and progressive-relapsing multiple sclerosis.

In its sample, this clonotype was seen a few times. Its antigen is currently unknown. Unique molecular identifiers featured in each of the TCR beta cDNA libraries. TCRdb reprocessed the PCR reads with MiXCR, giving one entry per CDR3 protein. This sample yields 750,000 to 950,000 distinct CDR3 sequences, of which approximately 53% are seen a single time; around 4.5% belongs to the top ten. The germline CDR1 and CDR2 sequences are LGHNA and YNFKEQ. The CDR3 has 16 residues. V lost 5 bases and J lost 3; bases outside the gene matches: 7. Study-wide results and caveats: Controls had lower frequencies than patients of five or six TRBV segments, which included TRBV5-6, TRBV5-1 and TRBV20-1.

The specimen was blood. The V call is TRBV4-2, the J call TRBJ2-2; TRBD1 aligns across 9 bases. The source of this sequence is a girl under 18 with multiple sclerosis. CDR3 in amino acids: CASSAGRDRDTGELFF. The CDR3 DNA sequence: TGTGCCAGCAGCGCAGGCCGGGACAGGGACACCGGGGAGCTGTTTTTT.